The present TCR beta chain was sequenced within a study of Ad26.COV2.S vaccination and SARS-CoV-2 variants. This table comes from immunoSEQ multiplex PCR, and its TCRdb copy is limited to in-frame clones, with some not included. This table holds hundreds of thousands of clones, more than 70% found once. Trimming shortened V by 1 base and J by 4 bases, and 6 bases separated the two germline ends. The CDR3 spans 14 residues. Germline-derived CDR1 and CDR2 are SGHNT and YYREEE (reference sequence). Specified treatment: some 20 received Ad26.COV2.S at low or high dose, single or two shots; roughly 5 received placebo; per-sample allocation not given. Day 63 following the first vaccine or placebo injection was when the samples were taken.

The sequenced sample was peripheral blood, obtained in a trial of Ad26.COV2.S vaccine versus placebo. The clonotype originates from a person aged 18-60 years who received the Ad26.COV2.S COVID-19 vaccine or a placebo. The rearrangement uses TRBV5-4 and TRBJ1-6; D remains ambiguous. The DNA for the CDR3 is TGTGCCAGCAGCTTGTATAGTTATAATTCACCCCTCCACTTT. Residues: CASSLYSYNSPLHF. The full variable domain, in which reference TRBV5-4 and TRBJ1-6 provide the parts outside the CDR3, is ETGVTQSPTHLIKTRGQQVTLRCSSQSGHNTVSWYQQALGQGPQFIFQYYREEENGRGNFPPRFSGLQFPNYSSELNVNALELDDSALYLCASSLYSYNSPLHFGNGTRLTVT.